This TCR beta chain comes out of a study of early T cells in non-severe SARS-CoV-2 infection. TCRdb itself ran the 5' RACE reads through MiXCR, one entry per CDR3 protein. The table records 55,000 to 85,000 distinct CDR3 sequences, more than 10% of them present only once. V dropped 5 bases and J dropped 1 base, with 26 bases sitting between them. In germline, CDR1 is SGHVS, CDR2 FNYEAQ. The CDR3 runs to 19 residues. This clonotype originated in an adult who was a healthcare worker with PCR-confirmed SARS-CoV-2 infection or an uninfected control (not recorded which). The source material was whole blood. J is TRBJ1-1 and V is TRBV7-6; D unclear. The CDR3 bases are TGTGCCAGCAGCCCGGAACCGGGCCTCGAACCCCCCCAGAACACTGAAGCTTTCTTT. The encoded protein is CASSPEPGLEPPQNTEAFF.